A single sample is the source of the 9 T cell receptor beta chains below, sequenced in a study of blood T cell repertoires in COVID-19. The method was immunoSEQ multiplex PCR; TCRdb's version includes in-frame clones alone and lacks a portion of them. The sample yields 200,000 to 250,000 clones, just under 85% seen once. Sequencing input: peripheral blood. All receptors come from a man of 80 years or more with acute or convalescent COVID-19.

The chain has TRBV5-6 and TRBJ1-1, with 9 bases that match TRBD1. The CDR3 runs to 14 residues. CDR1 SGHDT and CDR2 YYEEEE come from the germline V gene. The V and J ends lost 5 bases and 1 base, in that order; junction bases with no gene match: 3. The CDR3 protein is CASRPGQGNTEAFF. CDR3 coding DNA: TGTGCCAGCAGGCCGGGACAGGGGAACACTGAAGCTTTCTTT. Based on the CDR3 plus reference TRBV5-6 and TRBJ1-1, the full variable domain is DAGVTQSPTHLIKTRGQQVTLRCSPKSGHDTVSWYQQALGQGPQFIFQYYEEEERQRGNFPDRFSGHQFPNYSSELNVNALLLGDSALYLCASRPGQGNTEAFFGQGTRLTVV.

The chain carries TRBV2 and TRBJ1-2; 10 positions match TRBD1. CDR3 size: 13 residues. V lost 7 bases, J lost 5 bases, and 4 bases stayed unmatched. The germline V gene encodes CDR1 SNHLY and CDR2 FYNNEI. The CDR3 DNA sequence: TGTGCCAGCAAGGGGACAGGGGAGTATGGCTACACCTTC. This gives the protein CASKGTGEYGYTF.

In this sample, this clone turned up once. The chain uses TRBV19 and TRBJ1-1, with 10 positions matching TRBD1. Germline lookup yields CDR1 LNHDA and CDR2 SQIVND (reference sequence). CDR3 length equals 17 residues. The ends lost 4 bases at V and 0 bases at J; junction bases unmatched: 8. The CDR3 DNA follows: TGTGCCAGTAGTACCTACGGGACAGGGGCCATGAACACTGAAGCTTTCTTT. Protein product: CASSTYGTGAMNTEAFF.

V is TRBV4-1 and J is TRBJ2-2; the D gene is possibly TRBD1 (5 bases). This CDR3 has 18 amino acids. CDR1 MGHRA and CDR2 YSYEKL come from the germline V gene. The V end was cut by 0 bases, the J end by 0 bases, with 14 bases between. As DNA, the CDR3 is TGCGCCAGCAGCCAAGACGGTCTAGGGGCCTCGAACACCGGGGAGCTGTTTTTT. Translated: CASSQDGLGASNTGELFF.

The chain links TRBV7-9 to TRBJ2-7; a possible D gene is TRBD1 (6 bases). V shed 4 bases and J shed 4 bases, with 17 bases lying between them. Germline V lookup: CDR1 SEHNR, CDR2 FQNEAQ (reference sequence). The CDR3 is 15 residues long. The CDR3 protein is CASSSTRQALYEQYF. Here the CDR3 DNA reads TGTGCCAGCAGCTCAACTAGACAGGCCCTGTACGAGCAGTACTTC. The whole variable domain, remainder taken from reference TRBV7-9 and TRBJ2-7, is DTGVSQNPRHKITKRGQNVTFRCDPISEHNRLYWYRQTLGQGPEFLTYFQNEAQLEKSRLLSDRFSAERPKGSFSTLEIQRTEQGDSAMYLCASSSTRQALYEQYFGPGTRLTVT.

J is TRBJ1-1 and V is TRBV5-8; 7 bases are a match to TRBD1. Germline values: CDR1 SGHTS, CDR2 YDEGEE. V gave up 4 bases and J gave up 11 bases; unmatched junction bases: 11. The CDR3 extends over 13 amino acids. This chain's CDR3 is CASSRTGLGWAFF. For the CDR3, the DNA is TGTGCCAGCAGCCGGACAGGTCTGGGGTGGGCTTTCTTT.

The V gene is TRBV12-3 or TRBV12-4, the J gene TRBJ2-7, with 7 bases identical to TRBD1. This CDR3 comprises 13 residues. Trimming removed 6 bases from V and 3 bases from J; junction bases left unmatched: 5. This CDR3 reads CASRLQGSYEQYF. The CDR3 bases are TGTGCCAGCAGGCTACAGGGGAGCTACGAGCAGTACTTC.

The V call is TRBV5-6, the J call TRBJ2-2; the D is unclear. V was pared by 4 bases and J by 2 bases, with 6 bases between. There are 13 residues in the CDR3. The V gene's germline CDR1 is SGHDT and CDR2 YYEEEE. The CDR3 loop reads CASSPFNTGELFF. The CDR3 coding sequence is TGTGCCAGCAGCCCTTTTAACACCGGGGAGCTGTTTTTT.

This chain joins TRBV2 and TRBJ2-7, with TRBD1 matching 8 bases. Trimming cost V 10 bases and J 3 bases; bases outside gene matches: 11. CDR1 is SNHLY, CDR2 FYNNEI, per germline. The CDR3 spans 14 residues. CDR3 in amino acids: CATSEQGQGYEQYF. The CDR3 bases are TGTGCCACCTCCGAACAAGGACAGGGCTACGAGCAGTACTTC.